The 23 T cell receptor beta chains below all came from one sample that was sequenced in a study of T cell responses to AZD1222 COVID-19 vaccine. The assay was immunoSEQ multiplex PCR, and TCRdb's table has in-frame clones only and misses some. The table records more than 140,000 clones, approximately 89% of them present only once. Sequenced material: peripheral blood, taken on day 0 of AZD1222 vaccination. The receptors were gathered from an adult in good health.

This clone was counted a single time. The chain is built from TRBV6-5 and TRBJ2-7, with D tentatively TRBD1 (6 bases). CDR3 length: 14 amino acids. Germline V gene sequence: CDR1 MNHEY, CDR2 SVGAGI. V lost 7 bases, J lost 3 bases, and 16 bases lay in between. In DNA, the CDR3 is TGTGCCAGCACCATTACAGGGATCGGCTACGAGCAGTACTTC. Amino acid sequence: CASTITGIGYEQYF.

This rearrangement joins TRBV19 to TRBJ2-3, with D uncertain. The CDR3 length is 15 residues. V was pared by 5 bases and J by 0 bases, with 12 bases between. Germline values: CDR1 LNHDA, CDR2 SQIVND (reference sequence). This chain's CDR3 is CASSPDLASTDTQYF. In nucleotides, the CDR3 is TGTGCCAGTAGTCCGGACCTCGCTAGCACAGATACGCAGTATTTT.

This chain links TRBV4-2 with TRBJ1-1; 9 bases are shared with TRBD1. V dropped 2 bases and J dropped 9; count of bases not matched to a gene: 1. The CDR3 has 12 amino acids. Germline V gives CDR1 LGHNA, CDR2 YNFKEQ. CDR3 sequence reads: CASSQTGGKAFF. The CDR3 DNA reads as TGTGCCAGCAGCCAAACAGGGGGCAAAGCTTTCTTT.

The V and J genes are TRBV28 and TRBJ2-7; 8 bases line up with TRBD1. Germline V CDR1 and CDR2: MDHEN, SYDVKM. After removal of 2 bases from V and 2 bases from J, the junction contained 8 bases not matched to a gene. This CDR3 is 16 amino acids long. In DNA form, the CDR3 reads TGTGCCAGCAGTTTAGGAAACAGGGGGATTCCCTACGAGCAGTACTTC. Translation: CASSLGNRGIPYEQYF.

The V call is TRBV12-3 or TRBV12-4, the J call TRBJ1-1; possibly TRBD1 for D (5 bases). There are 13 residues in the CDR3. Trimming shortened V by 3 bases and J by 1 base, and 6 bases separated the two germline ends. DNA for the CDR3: TGTGCCAGCAGTTTTCAGGGGAACACTGAAGCTTTCTTT. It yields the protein CASSFQGNTEAFF.

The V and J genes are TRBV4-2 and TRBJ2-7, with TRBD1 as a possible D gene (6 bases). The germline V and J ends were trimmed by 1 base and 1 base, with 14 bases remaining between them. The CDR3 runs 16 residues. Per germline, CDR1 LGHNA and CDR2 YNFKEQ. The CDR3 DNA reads TGTGCCAGCAGCCAAGTTGCCGGGACACTATCCTACGAGCAGTACTTC. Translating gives CASSQVAGTLSYEQYF.

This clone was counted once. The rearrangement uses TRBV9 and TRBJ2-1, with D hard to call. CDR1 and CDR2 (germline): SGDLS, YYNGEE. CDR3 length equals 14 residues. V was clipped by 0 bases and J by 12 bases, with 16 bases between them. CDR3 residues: CASSVASDSMGQFF. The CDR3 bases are TGTGCCAGCAGCGTAGCTTCCGACTCTATGGGGCAGTTCTTC.

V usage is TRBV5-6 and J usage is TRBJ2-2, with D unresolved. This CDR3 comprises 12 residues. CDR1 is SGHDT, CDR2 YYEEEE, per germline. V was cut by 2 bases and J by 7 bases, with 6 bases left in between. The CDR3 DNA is TGTGCCAGCAGCTTTTGGGGCGGGGAGCTGTTTTTT. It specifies CASSFWGGELFF.

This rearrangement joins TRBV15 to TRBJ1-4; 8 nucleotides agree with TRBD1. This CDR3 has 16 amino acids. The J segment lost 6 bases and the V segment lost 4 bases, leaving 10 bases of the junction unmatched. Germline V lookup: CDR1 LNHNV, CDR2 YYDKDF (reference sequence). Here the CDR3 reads CATSTSDRGRDEKLFF. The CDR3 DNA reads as TGTGCCACCAGCACAAGCGACAGGGGACGGGATGAAAAACTGTTTTTT. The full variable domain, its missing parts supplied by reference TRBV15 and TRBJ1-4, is DAMVIQNPRYQVTQFGKPVTLSCSQTLNHNVMYWYQQKSSQAPKLLFHYYDKDFNNEADTPDNFQSRRPNTSFCFLDIRSPGLGDTAMYLCATSTSDRGRDEKLFFGSGTQLSVL.

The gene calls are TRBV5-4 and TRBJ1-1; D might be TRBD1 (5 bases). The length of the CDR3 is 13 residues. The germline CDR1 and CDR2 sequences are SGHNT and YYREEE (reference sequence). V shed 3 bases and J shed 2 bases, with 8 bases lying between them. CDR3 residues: CASSYDRNTEAFF. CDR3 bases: TGTGCCAGCAGCTACGACAGAAACACTGAAGCTTTCTTT.

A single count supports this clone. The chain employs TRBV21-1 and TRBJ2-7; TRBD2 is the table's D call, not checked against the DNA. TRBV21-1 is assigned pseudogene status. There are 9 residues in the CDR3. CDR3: CASRDEQYF. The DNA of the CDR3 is TGTGCCAGCCGGGACGAGCAGTACTTC.

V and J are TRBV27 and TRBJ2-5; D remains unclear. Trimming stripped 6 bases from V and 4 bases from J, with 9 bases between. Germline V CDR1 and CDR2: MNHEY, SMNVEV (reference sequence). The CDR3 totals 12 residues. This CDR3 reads CASSHPRETQYF. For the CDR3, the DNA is TGTGCCAGCAGCCACCCCCGAGAGACCCAGTACTTC.

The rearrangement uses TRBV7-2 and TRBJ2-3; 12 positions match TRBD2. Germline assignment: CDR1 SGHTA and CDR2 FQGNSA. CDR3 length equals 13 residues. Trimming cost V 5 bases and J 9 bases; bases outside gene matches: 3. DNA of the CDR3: TGTGCCAGCAGCCTAGGACTAGCGGGGACGCAGTATTTT. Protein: CASSLGLAGTQYF.

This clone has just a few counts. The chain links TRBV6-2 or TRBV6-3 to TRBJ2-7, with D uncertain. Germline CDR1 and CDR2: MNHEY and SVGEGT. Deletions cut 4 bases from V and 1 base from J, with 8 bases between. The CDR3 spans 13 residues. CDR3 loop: CASSFQVSYEQYF. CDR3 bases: TGTGCCAGCAGTTTTCAGGTTTCCTACGAGCAGTACTTC.

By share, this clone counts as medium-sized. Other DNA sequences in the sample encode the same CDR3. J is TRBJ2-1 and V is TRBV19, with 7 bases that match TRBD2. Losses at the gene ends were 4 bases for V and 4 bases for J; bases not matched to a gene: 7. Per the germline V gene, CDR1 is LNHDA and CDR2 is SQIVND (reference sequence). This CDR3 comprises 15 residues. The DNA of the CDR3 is TGTGCCAGTAGTAAGGTAGCGGGCCCTTACAATGAGCAGTTCTTC. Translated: CASSKVAGPYNEQFF.

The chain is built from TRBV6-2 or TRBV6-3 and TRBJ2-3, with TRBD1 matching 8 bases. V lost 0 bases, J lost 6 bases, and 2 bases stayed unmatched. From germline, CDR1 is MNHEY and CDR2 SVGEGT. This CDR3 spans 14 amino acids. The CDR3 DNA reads TGTGCCAGCAGTTACTCCCAGGGGGCGGATACGCAGTATTTT. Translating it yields CASSYSQGADTQYF.

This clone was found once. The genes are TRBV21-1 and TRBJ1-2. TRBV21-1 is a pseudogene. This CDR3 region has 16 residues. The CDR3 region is CASSQQTIGTADGYTF. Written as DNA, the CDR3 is TGTGCCAGCAGCCAACAAACTATCGGGACTGCGGATGGCTACACCTTC.

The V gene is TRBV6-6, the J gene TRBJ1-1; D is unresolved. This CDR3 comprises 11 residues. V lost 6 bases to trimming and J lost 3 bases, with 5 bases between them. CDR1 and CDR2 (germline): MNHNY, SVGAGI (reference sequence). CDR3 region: CASSPYTEAFF. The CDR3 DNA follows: TGTGCCAGCAGCCCATACACTGAAGCTTTCTTT.

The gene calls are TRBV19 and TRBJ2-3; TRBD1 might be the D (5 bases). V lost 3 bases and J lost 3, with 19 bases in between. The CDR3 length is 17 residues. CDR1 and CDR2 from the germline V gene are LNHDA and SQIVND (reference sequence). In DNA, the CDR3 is TGTGCCAGTAGTATCGGTGCACAGGCCGCGTGGACAGATACGCAGTATTTT. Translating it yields CASSIGAQAAWTDTQYF. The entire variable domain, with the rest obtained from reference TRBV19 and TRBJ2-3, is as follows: DGGITQSPKYLFRKEGQNVTLSCEQNLNHDAMYWYRQDPGQGLRLIYYSQIVNDFQKGDIAEGYSVSREKKESFPLTVTSAQKNPTAFYLCASSIGAQAAWTDTQYFGPGTRLTVL.

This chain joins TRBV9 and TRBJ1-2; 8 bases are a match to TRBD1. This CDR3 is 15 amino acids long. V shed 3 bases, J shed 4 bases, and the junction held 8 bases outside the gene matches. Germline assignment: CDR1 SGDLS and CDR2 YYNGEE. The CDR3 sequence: CASSATGGLGYGYTF. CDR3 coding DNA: TGTGCCAGCAGCGCAACAGGGGGGTTGGGCTATGGCTACACCTTC.

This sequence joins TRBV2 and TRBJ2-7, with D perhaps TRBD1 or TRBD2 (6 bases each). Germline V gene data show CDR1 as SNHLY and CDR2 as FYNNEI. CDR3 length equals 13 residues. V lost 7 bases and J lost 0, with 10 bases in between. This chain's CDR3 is CASTGANSYEQYF. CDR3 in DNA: TGTGCCAGCACGGGGGCCAACTCCTACGAGCAGTACTTC.

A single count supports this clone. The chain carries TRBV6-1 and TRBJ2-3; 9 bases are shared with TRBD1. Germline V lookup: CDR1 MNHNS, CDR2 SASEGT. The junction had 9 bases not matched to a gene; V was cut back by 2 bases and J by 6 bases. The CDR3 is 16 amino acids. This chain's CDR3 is CASSESGTGLTDTQYF. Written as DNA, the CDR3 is TGTGCCAGCAGTGAATCGGGGACAGGGTTAACTGATACGCAGTATTTT.

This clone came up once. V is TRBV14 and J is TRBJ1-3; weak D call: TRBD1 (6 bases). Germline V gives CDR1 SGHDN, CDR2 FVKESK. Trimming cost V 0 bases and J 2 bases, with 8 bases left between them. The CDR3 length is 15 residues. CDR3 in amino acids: CASSQEGTPGNTIYF. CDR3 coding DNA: TGTGCCAGCAGCCAAGAAGGGACACCTGGAAACACCATATATTTT.